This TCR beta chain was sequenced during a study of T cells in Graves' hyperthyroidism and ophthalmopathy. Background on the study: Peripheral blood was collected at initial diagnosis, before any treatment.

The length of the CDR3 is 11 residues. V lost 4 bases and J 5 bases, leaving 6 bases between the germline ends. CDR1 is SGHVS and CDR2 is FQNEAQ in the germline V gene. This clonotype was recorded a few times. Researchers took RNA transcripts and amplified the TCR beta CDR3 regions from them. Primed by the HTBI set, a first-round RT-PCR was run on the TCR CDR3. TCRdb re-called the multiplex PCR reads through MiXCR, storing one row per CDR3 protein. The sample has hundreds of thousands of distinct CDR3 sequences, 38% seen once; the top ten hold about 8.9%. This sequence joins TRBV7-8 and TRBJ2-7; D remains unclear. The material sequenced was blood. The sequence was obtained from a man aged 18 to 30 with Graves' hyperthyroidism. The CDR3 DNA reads TGTGCCAGCAGCTATATCAACGAGCAGTACTTC. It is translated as CASSYINEQYF.